Given below is one T cell receptor beta chain in context. What antigen it recognizes has not been identified. No much larger clonotype is one base removed from it; base qualities were not supplied. High-throughput TCR beta sequencing profiled peripheral blood CD8+ and CD4+ T cells from healthy donors, Susac syndrome patients and multiple sclerosis patients. Multiple sclerosis controls were treatment-naive patients with stable or active relapsing-remitting disease fulfilling revised McDonald criteria. CD8+ TEMRA cells were enriched by FACS, while bulk CD8+ and CD4+ T cells were purified by magnetic negative isolation. Blood was drawn into EDTA tubes, processed within 24 hours, and PBMCs were isolated by density gradient centrifugation. PBMCs destined for TCR sequencing were cryopreserved in liquid nitrogen and later thawed in a 37 °C water bath. The sorted or isolated CD4+, CD8+ and CD8+ TEMRA cells reached a purity of at least 90%.

This entry belongs to a study of CD8 T cells in Susac syndrome (dated by TCRdb to the late 2010s). Context from the whole study: The study used repertoire sequencing to test whether antigen drove CD8+ T cell activation and differentiation in Susac syndrome. The study compared CD8+ T cell repertoire clonality among 12 healthy donors, 14 Susac syndrome patients and roughly 16 multiple sclerosis patients.

V loses 0 bases of germline sequence and J loses 4 bases, and the interval between the two ends is 10 bases. From the cysteine up to the phenylalanine, the CDR3 has a length of 14 residues. Solely the CDR3 DNA is kept, with 42 bases framed from the first base. CDR1 and CDR2, per the germline V gene, are MGHRA and YSYEKL. RNA was extracted with the RNeasy kit and about 0.5 to 1 ug was reverse transcribed using random hexamers. TCR beta CDR3 regions were amplified with the immunoSEQ multiplex PCR assay covering 54 Vbeta and 13 Jbeta segments. PCR amplification bias was corrected using a synthetic template baseline for primer optimization and computational correction. The source study handled its data this way. Reads were annotated to V, D and J genes according to IMGT and were analyzed with immunoSEQ Analyzer, with only productive sequences retained. To calculate clonality, Shannon entropy was normalized by log2 of the number of productive unique sequences and then subtracted from one. For each patient and control, public and private clones were evaluated within the 100 most prevalent clones. Clones were defined as Susac-specific when absent from the healthy and MS cohorts, from about a thousand published viral clones and from other ImmuneACCESS disease sequences. TCRdb reprocessing: public reads trimmed at Q25 with fastp, clones called with MiXCR, in-frame beta chains kept. Rows with a matching CDR3 protein are joined into one entry that keeps the most common DNA and genes. It is TCRdb's table, rather than the study itself, that gives the V and J calls and clone size. Here the sample has 350,000 to 550,000 distinct CDR3 sequences; around 85% occur a single time. The ten most abundant clones make up 0.09% to 0.15% of the sample.

What the study reported, not specific to this receptor: The TCR sequencing and HLA analysis was acknowledged to have included a relatively small number of individuals.

The receptor chain draws on TRBV4-1 and TRBJ2-7, with the D segment identity uncertain. What was sequenced was CD8+ T cells from PBMCs. The receptor was derived from a human donor with multiple sclerosis. The sequence in DNA is TGCGCCAGCAGCCAAGATATGGCACATTACGAGCAGTACTTC. Its product reads: CASSQDMAHYEQYF.